The entry below gives a single T cell receptor (beta chain) sequence along with its context. The target antigen is unknown. Using immunoSEQ multiplex PCR, the repertoire was profiled, and TCRdb retains in-frame clones only, with some absent. The sample yields around 88,000 clones, roughly 90% seen once. The sample is drawn from a study of T cell responses to AZD1222 COVID-19 vaccine. General study points: Among the donors, most were white British and more were female, and clonal diversity was possibly underestimated. Spike-specific TCR breadth rose after two AZD1222 doses, and depth rose as well. Seropositivity was recorded at baseline in only a handful of AZD1222 recipients.

The CDR3 has 19 residues. The clonotype originates from an adult in good health. The chain carries TRBV12-2 and TRBJ2-2; TRBD1 is the table's D call, not checked against the DNA. TRBV12-2 is designated a pseudogene. The specimen was peripheral blood, collected on day 0 of MenACWY control vaccination. The CDR3, as DNA: TGTGCAAGTCGCTTCGCGTGGGACAGGGCGACCTCGAACACCGGGGAGCTGTTTTTT. Residues: CASRFAWDRATSNTGELFF.